The T cell receptor beta chain described here comes from a study of cytomegalovirus exposure and HLA in healthy donors. Note on this clone: What it binds is not known.

The CDR3 consists of 16 residues. CDR1 and CDR2 from the germline V gene are LGHNA and YNFKEQ. Trimming pared 0 bases from V and 2 bases from J, leaving 13 bases between. The PCR was carried out with 60 Vbeta primers and 13 Jbeta primers. Measured with immunoSEQ multiplex PCR; TCRdb has only the in-frame clones, and not every one. The sample shows some 120,000 clones, roughly 80% of them seen only once. Study-level points and caveats: The authors judged a highly shared variant cluster likely a sequencing artifact.

The sample taken for sequencing was PBMCs. The receptor comes from a male donor in good health and CMV-seropositive. The chain uses TRBV4-2 and TRBJ1-1, with D tentatively TRBD1 (5 bases). The CDR3 loop reads CASSQDPRQSNTEAFF. CDR3 nucleotides: TGTGCCAGCAGCCAAGATCCTCGACAGTCCAACACTGAAGCTTTCTTT.